A selection of T cell receptor beta chains follows, all from one sample in a study of blood T cell repertoires in COVID-19. Measured with immunoSEQ multiplex PCR; TCRdb has only the in-frame clones, and not every one. The sample records about 170,000 clones, under 90% being singletons. Sequenced input: peripheral blood. These receptors were obtained from a woman aged 70-85 years with COVID-19, enrolled during active disease. Both conserved end residues are part of each CDR3. The order of the fields is V gene, clone size, J gene, D gene, CDR3 DNA, CDR3 protein. D genes are given only for firm matches. Rows give clone size only sometimes, using once, few, many, or a class for an expanded clone.

V: TRBV6-5; size: once; J: TRBJ2-1; D: TRBD2; DNA: TGTGCCAGCAGCAATCCGGGACTAGCTCCTACTGAGCAGTTCTTC; CDR3: CASSNPGLAPTEQFF
V: TRBV13; size: .; J: TRBJ2-3; D: .; DNA: TGTGCCAGCGGATTGACGGAGACAGTCTCATTCACAGATACGCAGTATTTT; CDR3: CASGLTETVSFTDTQYF
V: TRBV6-2/TRBV6-3; size: .; J: TRBJ2-2; D: TRBD2; DNA: TGTGCCAGCAGTTCGTCTAGCGGGAACACCGGGGAGCTGTTTTTT; CDR3: CASSSSSGNTGELFF
V: TRBV3-1/TRBV3-2; size: few; J: TRBJ2-7; D: TRBD2; DNA: TGTGCCAGCAGCCAACATACCGGACTAGCTGGGTCCTACGAGCAGTACTTC; CDR3: CASSQHTGLAGSYEQYF
V: TRBV5-4; size: .; J: TRBJ2-1; D: TRBD2; DNA: TGTGCCAGCAGCTTGGGAGCGGGAGGGCAGTCCTACAATGAGCAGTTCTTC; CDR3: CASSLGAGGQSYNEQFF
V: TRBV4-1; size: .; J: TRBJ1-4; D: .; DNA: TGCGCCAGCAGCCAAGTACAGGGAGAAAAACTGTTTTTT; CDR3: CASSQVQGEKLFF
V: TRBV5-4; size: .; J: TRBJ1-2; D: TRBD1; DNA: TGTGCCAGCAGCTTGGGGCAGGGGGCGAACTATGGCTACACCTTC; CDR3: CASSLGQGANYGYTF
V: TRBV28; size: .; J: TRBJ1-1; D: TRBD1; DNA: TGTGCCAGCCTTAATCCACCGGGACAGGGAGTTGGGTTGGGCACTGAAGCTTTCTTT; CDR3: CASLNPPGQGVGLGTEAFF
V: TRBV7-2; size: .; J: TRBJ1-2; D: .; DNA: TGTGCCAGCAGCATCCGTGGGGCGGGGGCTGATGGCTACACCTTC; CDR3: CASSIRGAGADGYTF
V: TRBV29-1; size: .; J: TRBJ1-1; D: .; DNA: TGCAGCGTTGAATTAGCTGAAGCTTTCTTT; CDR3: CSVELAEAFF
V: TRBV6-5; size: .; J: TRBJ2-5; D: TRBD1; DNA: TGTGCCAGCAGCGCGACAGGGAGCGCAGAGACCCAGTACTTC; CDR3: CASSATGSAETQYF
V: TRBV5-1; size: .; J: TRBJ1-2; D: TRBD1; DNA: TGCGCCAGCAGCTTTTCCGGGACAGTGTATGGCTACACCTTC; CDR3: CASSFSGTVYGYTF
V: TRBV3-1/TRBV3-2; size: .; J: TRBJ1-6; D: TRBD1; DNA: TGTGCCAGCAGCCCTACGGGGGACAGCAATTCACCCCTCCACTTT; CDR3: CASSPTGDSNSPLHF
V: TRBV7-9; size: few; J: TRBJ2-3; D: TRBD1; DNA: TGTGCCAGCAGCTTAGCCCAGACAGGGGGAGGCACAGATACGCAGTATTTT; CDR3: CASSLAQTGGGTDTQYF
V: TRBV6-5; size: .; J: TRBJ1-3; D: .; DNA: TGTGCCAGCAGGCCCAGGGGTTTTGGAAACACCATATATTTT; CDR3: CASRPRGFGNTIYF
V: TRBV5-1; size: few; J: TRBJ1-4; D: TRBD1; DNA: TGCGCCAGCAGCTTTGGAGGGGGCGTAGGGGAAAAACTGTTTTTT; CDR3: CASSFGGGVGEKLFF
V: TRBV19; size: .; J: TRBJ2-1; D: .; DNA: TGTGCCAGTAGTGGAGCGGACCGGTTGCGGAATGAGCAGTTCTTC; CDR3: CASSGADRLRNEQFF
V: TRBV24-1; size: .; J: TRBJ2-1; D: TRBD1; DNA: TGTGCCACCAACCCGGGACAGGGGCTTAATGAGCAGTTCTTC; CDR3: CATNPGQGLNEQFF
V: TRBV10-3; size: .; J: TRBJ2-3; D: TRBD2; DNA: TGTGCCATCAGTGACCCCCACGGTGGTAGCGGGGTTGTAGATACGCAGTATTTT; CDR3: CAISDPHGGSGVVDTQYF
V: TRBV19; size: .; J: TRBJ1-2; D: TRBD1; DNA: TGTGCCAGTAACGCCGGGACAGGGAACTATGGCTACACCTTC; CDR3: CASNAGTGNYGYTF
V: TRBV14; size: .; J: TRBJ2-1; D: .; DNA: TGTGCCAGCAGCCGCGGACAGAACCCCTACAATGAGCAGTTCTTC; CDR3: CASSRGQNPYNEQFF